Presented here are 21 T cell receptor beta chains from one specimen sequenced in a study of CD8 T cells in ankylosing spondylitis. TCRdb fed the 5' RACE reads into MiXCR, producing one record per CDR3 protein. The sample has 150,000 to 250,000 distinct CDR3 sequences, roughly 12% seen once. What was sequenced was blood, either unsorted or a sorted T cell fraction (not recorded which). The source of these receptors is a male donor with ankylosing spondylitis or in good health (not recorded which).

In its sample, this clonotype was seen a few times. CDR3 in amino acids: CASSLQGESTEAFF. In nucleotides, the CDR3 is TGTGCCAGCAGCCTACAGGGAGAGAGCACTGAAGCTTTCTTT. The chain recombines TRBV6-1 with TRBJ1-1, with a tentative D call TRBD1 (6 bases). The V gene's germline CDR1 is MNHNS and CDR2 SASEGT. CDR3 length equals 14 residues. Trimming took 6 bases from V and 4 from J, leaving 15 bases between them.

This clonotype was observed a few times. The rearrangement joins TRBV12-3 or TRBV12-4 to TRBJ2-2, with TRBD2 identical over 10 bases. The CDR3 contains 14 residues. V shed 7 bases and J 6 bases; nucleotides not matched to a gene: 5. The DNA for the CDR3 is TGTGCCAGCATCGGAGCGGGGGGGCCCGGGGAGCTGTTTTTT. Protein sequence: CASIGAGGPGELFF.

There are a few counts of this clonotype. The rearrangement uses TRBV5-1 and TRBJ2-7; 12 bases fit TRBD1. Germline CDR1 SGHRS, CDR2 YFSETQ. The CDR3 runs 15 residues. Unmatched junction bases numbered 4, after V lost 4 bases and J lost 2 bases. The CDR3 loop reads CASSGDRGRPYEQYF. CDR3 DNA: TGCGCCAGCAGCGGGGACAGGGGGCGACCCTACGAGCAGTACTTC. The full variable domain, completed using reference TRBV5-1 and TRBJ2-7, is KAGVTQTPRYLIKTRGQQVTLSCSPISGHRSVSWYQQTPGQGLQFLFEYFSETQRNKGNFPGRFSGRQFSNSRSEMNVSTLELGDSALYLCASSGDRGRPYEQYFGPGTRLTVT.

This clonotype was detected only a few times. The genes are TRBV24-1 and TRBJ1-2, with D possibly being TRBD1 (5 bases). Germline CDR1 KGHDR, CDR2 SFDVKD. The length of the CDR3 is 14 residues. Deletions cut 4 bases from V and 3 bases from J, with 11 bases between. The CDR3 DNA follows: TGTGCCACCAGTGACCTGGGACCGGACTATGGCTACACCTTC. It yields the protein CATSDLGPDYGYTF.

The chain uses TRBV7-9 and TRBJ1-1; D is unresolved. The CDR3 is made up of 10 amino acids. Per germline, CDR1 SEHNR and CDR2 FQNEAQ (reference sequence). V lost 1 base, J lost 8 bases, and 2 bases lay in between. The CDR3 protein is CASSLVEAFF. The CDR3 DNA sequence: TGTGCCAGCAGCTTAGTCGAAGCTTTCTTT.

The DNA of the CDR3 is TGTGCCAACCAGCGGGAACACGACAATGAGCAGTTCTTC. Amino acids: CANQREHDNEQFF. The genes are TRBV30 and TRBJ2-1; 7 bases match TRBD2. CDR1 is GTSNPN, CDR2 SVGIG, per germline (reference sequence). There are 13 residues in the CDR3. V shed 8 bases, J shed 5 bases, and the junction held 9 bases outside the gene matches.

V is TRBV12-3 or TRBV12-4 and J is TRBJ2-3; 8 bases line up with TRBD2. J gave up 1 base and V 7 bases, and 16 bases lay outside the gene matches. This CDR3 has 18 residues. The CDR3: CASTAEGSGIWGTDTQYF. CDR3 sequence (DNA): TGTGCCAGCACTGCAGAGGGTAGCGGGATCTGGGGCACAGATACGCAGTATTTT.

This clonotype came up a few times. This chain joins TRBV9 and TRBJ2-5; tentatively, D is TRBD2 (5 bases). The CDR3 has 14 residues. The germline V gene has CDR1 SGDLS and CDR2 YYNGEE. V dropped 3 bases and J dropped 5 bases, with 14 bases sitting between them. The CDR3 nucleotides are TGTGCCAGCAGCGCAAGCGGAGTTGTGGAGACCCAGTACTTC. Translation gives CASSASGVVETQYF.

The V call is TRBV25-1, the J call TRBJ2-5, with D perhaps given as TRBD1 or TRBD2 (5 bases each). Germline V CDR1 and CDR2: MGHDK, SYGVNS. The CDR3 contains 12 residues. Trimming took off 6 bases at V and 7 bases at J, with 12 bases between the two ends. The CDR3, as DNA: TGTGCCAGCAGGGACCCTGGGGGGACCCAGTACTTC. It encodes CASRDPGGTQYF.

In its sample, this clonotype was seen a few times. V gene TRBV12-3 or TRBV12-4 combines with J gene TRBJ1-2; 7 positions match TRBD1. Trimming at V came to 2 bases and at J to 0 bases, leaving 3 bases not matched to a gene. The CDR3 loop spans 15 amino acids. This CDR3 reads CASSLSGTANYGYTF. The CDR3 nucleotides are TGTGCCAGCAGTTTATCTGGGACAGCTAACTATGGCTACACCTTC.

The chain employs TRBV27 and TRBJ2-3; D is possibly TRBD1 or TRBD2 (6 bases each). The CDR3 totals 15 residues. V gave up 2 bases and J gave up 4 bases, with 13 bases separating them. Germline values: CDR1 MNHEY, CDR2 SMNVEV (reference sequence). Written as DNA, the CDR3 is TGTGCCAGCAGTTTAATTGGTGGGGGGCCAGATACGCAGTATTTT. Protein sequence: CASSLIGGGPDTQYF.

The rearrangement uses TRBV5-1 and TRBJ1-1; maybe TRBD1 (5 bases). Trimming pared 0 bases from V and 10 bases from J, leaving 13 bases between. The CDR3 has 13 amino acids. CDR1 and CDR2 (germline): SGHRS, YFSETQ. The CDR3 DNA follows: TGCGCCAGCAGCTTGGATCGGGGGTGGGGAGCTTTCTTT. Protein sequence: CASSLDRGWGAFF.

This sequence joins TRBV3-1 and TRBJ2-1, with D possibly matching TRBD2 (5 bases). CDR3 length: 16 residues. CDR1 is LGHDT and CDR2 is YNNKEL in the germline V gene (reference sequence). Trimming cost V 1 base and J 2 bases, with 12 bases left between them. CDR3 sequence: CASSQVPGIAYNEQFF. CDR3 DNA: TGTGCCAGCAGCCAAGTCCCCGGGATCGCCTACAATGAGCAGTTCTTC.

This clonotype occurred a few times. The chain carries TRBV11-2 and TRBJ2-2; D may correspond to TRBD1 or TRBD2 (5 bases each). This CDR3 region has 13 residues. Per germline, CDR1 SGHAT and CDR2 FQNNGV. Deletions cut 5 bases from V and 8 bases from J, with 12 bases between. Written as DNA, the CDR3 is TGTGCCAGCAGCAACCTTTGGGGGGGGGAGCTGTTTTTT. This sequence encodes CASSNLWGGELFF.

Only a few counts were recorded for this clonotype. The chain employs TRBV20-1 and TRBJ2-7; D gene uncertain. The germline V gene encodes CDR1 DFQATT and CDR2 SNEGSKA (reference sequence). This CDR3 has 13 residues. The V and J ends lost 0 bases and 1 base respectively, with 7 bases between them. Here the CDR3 DNA reads TGCAGTGCTAGAGAAGCCAGGTCCTACGAGCAGTACTTC. Translation gives CSAREARSYEQYF.

This clonotype was detected only a few times. The chain joins TRBV4-1 to TRBJ2-1; 8 bases line up with TRBD2. This CDR3 comprises 16 residues. V was clipped by 4 bases and J by 2 bases; unmatched bases: 7. The V gene's germline CDR1 is MGHRA and CDR2 YSYEKL. The CDR3 DNA reads as TGCGCCAGCAGCCCCCCTAGCGGGTTCACCTACAATGAGCAGTTCTTC. As protein: CASSPPSGFTYNEQFF.

V gene TRBV14 combines with J gene TRBJ1-6, with D uncertain. Germline V gene sequence: CDR1 SGHDN, CDR2 FVKESK. The length of the CDR3 is 15 residues. The germline V and J ends were trimmed by 4 bases and 6 bases, with 13 bases remaining between them. CDR3 sequence reads: CASSLSLTTNSPLHF. DNA for the CDR3: TGTGCCAGCAGCCTCTCCCTTACTACTAATTCACCCCTCCACTTT.

The V gene is TRBV5-1, the J gene TRBJ1-4; no clear D. Germline assignment: CDR1 SGHRS and CDR2 YFSETQ. V was clipped by 0 bases and J by 4 bases, with 10 bases between them. The CDR3 is made up of 15 amino acids. The CDR3 bases are TGCGCCAGCAGCTTGGCGGCAGATTTTAATGAAAAACTGTTTTTT. This codes for CASSLAADFNEKLFF.

This clonotype turned up a few times. The V call is TRBV6-2 or TRBV6-3, the J call TRBJ2-7; 10 nucleotides agree with TRBD2. This CDR3 is 14 amino acids long. Germline CDR1 reads MNHEY; CDR2 reads SVGEGT. V was clipped by 6 bases and J by 3 bases; unmatched bases: 5. The CDR3 sequence: CASRASGSIYEQYF. The CDR3 region has the DNA TGTGCCAGCAGGGCTAGCGGGAGTATCTACGAGCAGTACTTC.

The CDR3 DNA reads TGTGCCAGCAGCCAAAGGCAAACAGGCGGGAGATATTGGTTAACAGATACGCAGTATTTT. This encodes CASSQRQTGGRYWLTDTQYF. The chain is built from TRBV3-1 and TRBJ2-3; 7 nucleotides match TRBD2. Germline CDR1 is LGHDT and CDR2 is YNNKEL (reference sequence). The CDR3 spans 20 residues. V lost 2 bases to trimming and J lost 3 bases; unmatched junction nucleotides: 20.

The chain is built from TRBV3-1 and TRBJ2-7; 8 nucleotides align to TRBD2. Germline lookup yields CDR1 LGHDT and CDR2 YNNKEL (reference sequence). V gave up 0 bases and J gave up 5 bases; unmatched junction bases: 6. There are 15 residues in the CDR3. CDR3 coding DNA: TGTGCCAGCAGCCAAGACCCGGGAGGGCCTGACGAGCAGTACTTC. It codes for CASSQDPGGPDEQYF.